This TCR beta chain was sequenced for a study of identical twins. Comment on this clonotype: Its antigen remains unidentified. A much bigger clone sits one base away, suggesting this may be a read error.

Study conclusions and caveats: Memory repertoires lacked the insertion deficit that abundant cord blood beta clonotypes showed.

CDR1 and CDR2 from the germline V gene are SGHTA and FQGNSA. The CDR3 is 13 residues long. From the 5' RACE reads, TCRdb called clonotypes with MiXCR, one entry per CDR3 protein. The sample carries approximately 1.8 million distinct CDR3 sequences, roughly a third recorded once. The chain recombines TRBV7-2 with TRBJ2-1; D uncertain. The clonotype was recovered from a newborn girl in good health. The specimen was cord blood. The CDR3 protein is CASRALSYNDQFF. The CDR3 nucleotides are TGTGCCAGCAGGGCGCTTTCCTACAATGACCAGTTCTTC. Based on the CDR3 plus reference TRBV7-2 and TRBJ2-1, the full variable domain is GAGVSQSPSNKVTEKGKDVELRCDPISGHTALYWYRQSLGQGLEFLIYFQGNSAPDKSGLPSDRFSAERTGGSVSTLTIQRTQQEDSAVYLCASRALSYNDQFFGPGTRLTVL.